This T cell receptor (beta chain) was captured in a study of blood T cell repertoires in COVID-19. In the study overall: Spain, Italy and the United States supplied samples that represented acute and convalescent COVID-19. The cDNA or gDNA used as material had been derived from T cells, B-cell-depleted T cells, or PBMCs.

The V and J ends lost 0 bases and 5 bases respectively, with 16 bases between them. This CDR3 has 16 residues. Germline values: CDR1 MNHEY, CDR2 SVGAGI. The method was immunoSEQ multiplex PCR; TCRdb's version includes in-frame clones alone and lacks a portion of them. Here the sample spans 200,000 to 250,000 clones, over 75% being singletons. Participants had their cohort set by participant-reported clinical history. Cohort 3 donors were reported recovered after two negative PCRs, clearance, or symptom resolution. This clonotype was sampled from a woman in her sixties who had recovered from COVID-19. The rearrangement joins TRBV6-5 to TRBJ2-5; D may be TRBD1 (6 bases). Input material: PBMCs or T cells enriched from blood (not recorded which). CDR3 sequence (DNA): TGTGCCAGCAGTTACTCTAAGGGGGAAAAGTCGGAGACCCAGTACTTC. It is translated as CASSYSKGEKSETQYF.